This TCR beta chain derives from a study of cytotoxic CD8 clonotypes in ibrutinib-treated CLL. Study in general: Response samples were drawn at a median of about eleven months of treatment, range 6 to 36.

Study-level results: Rare overall, public clonotypes shrank or held steady under therapy. Clonality went up at ibrutinib response and then declined back toward baseline at progression.

Target depth was 1 in 200,000 to 1 in 1 million T cells, about 10x per clonotype. Generated by immunoSEQ multiplex PCR, the TCRdb table keeps only in-frame clones and is missing some. The sample holds about 130,000 clones; about 79% are singletons and the top ten take around 13%. Concerning this clone itself: Its antigen is currently unknown.

This CDR3 is built from 14 residues. Germline V gene lookup returns CDR1 LGHNA and CDR2 YSLEER. The ends were cut back, 4 bases at V and 1 base at J, with 11 bases in the middle. This chain joins TRBV4-3 and TRBJ2-7, with a tentative D call TRBD2 (6 bases). Sequenced here: PBMCs, sampled after 12 months of ibrutinib treatment. The origin of this receptor is a human donor with chronic lymphocytic leukemia. The CDR3 DNA is TGCGCCAGCAGCCCCGTAGCGGTATCCTACGAGCAGTACTTC. It is translated as CASSPVAVSYEQYF.